This T cell receptor beta chain was recovered during a study of blood T cell repertoires in COVID-19. Whole-study context: The samples span acute and convalescent COVID-19 from the United States, Italy and Spain.

Original processing methods: By means of reference gene primer amplification, nucleated cell counts were estimated. Some clones are missing from TCRdb's copy, which holds only in-frame ones; the method was immunoSEQ multiplex PCR. V, J and clone size are those of that table, while D and trimming were read from the DNA. This table has more than 250,000 clones, 80% to 90% appearing once. The sequence came from a woman in her 50s with acute or convalescent COVID-19. Material for sequencing was peripheral blood.

The CDR3 sequence is CASNVGQGLYNEQFF. The CDR3, as DNA: TGTGCCAGCAACGTGGGACAGGGGCTATACAATGAGCAGTTCTTC. J is TRBJ2-1 and V is TRBV5-4; 10 bases are a match to TRBD1. The germline V gene encodes CDR1 SGHNT and CDR2 YYREEE (reference sequence). The length of the CDR3 is 15 residues. J was trimmed by 4 bases and V by 6 bases; bases with no gene match: 7. The whole variable domain, filled in from reference TRBV5-4 and TRBJ2-1, reads ETGVTQSPTHLIKTRGQQVTLRCSSQSGHNTVSWYQQALGQGPQFIFQYYREEENGRGNFPPRFSGLQFPNYSSELNVNALELDDSALYLCASNVGQGLYNEQFFGPGTRLTVL.